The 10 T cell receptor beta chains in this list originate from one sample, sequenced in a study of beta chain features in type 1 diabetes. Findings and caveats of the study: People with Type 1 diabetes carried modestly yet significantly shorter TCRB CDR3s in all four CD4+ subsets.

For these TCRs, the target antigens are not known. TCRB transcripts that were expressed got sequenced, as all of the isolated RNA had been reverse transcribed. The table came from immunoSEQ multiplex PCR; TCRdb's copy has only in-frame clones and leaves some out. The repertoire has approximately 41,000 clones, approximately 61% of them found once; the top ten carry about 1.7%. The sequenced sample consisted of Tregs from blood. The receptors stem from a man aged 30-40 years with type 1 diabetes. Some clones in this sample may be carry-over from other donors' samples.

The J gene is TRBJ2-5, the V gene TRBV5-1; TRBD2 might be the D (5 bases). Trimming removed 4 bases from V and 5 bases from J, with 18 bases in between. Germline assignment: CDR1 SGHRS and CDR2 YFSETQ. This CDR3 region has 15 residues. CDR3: CASSSNPQRGETQYF. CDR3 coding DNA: TGCGCCAGCAGCAGCAATCCCCAGCGAGGGGAGACCCAGTACTTC.

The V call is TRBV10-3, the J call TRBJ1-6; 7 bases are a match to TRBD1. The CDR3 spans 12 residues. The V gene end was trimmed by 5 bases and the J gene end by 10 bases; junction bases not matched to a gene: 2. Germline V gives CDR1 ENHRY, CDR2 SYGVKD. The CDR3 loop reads CAISQGESPLHF. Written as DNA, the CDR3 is TGTGCCATCAGTCAGGGGGAGTCACCCCTCCACTTT.

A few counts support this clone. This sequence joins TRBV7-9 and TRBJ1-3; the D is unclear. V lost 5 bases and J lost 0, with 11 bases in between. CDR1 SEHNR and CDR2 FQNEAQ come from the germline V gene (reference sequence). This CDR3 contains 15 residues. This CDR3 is CASSELPYSGNTIYF. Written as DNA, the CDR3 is TGTGCCAGCAGCGAACTTCCTTACTCTGGAAACACCATATATTTT.

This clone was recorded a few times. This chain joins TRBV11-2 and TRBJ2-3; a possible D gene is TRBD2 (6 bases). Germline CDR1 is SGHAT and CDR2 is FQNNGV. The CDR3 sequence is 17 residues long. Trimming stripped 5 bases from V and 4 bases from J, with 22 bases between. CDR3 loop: CASSRTGTQRAPDTQYF. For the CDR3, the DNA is TGTGCCAGCAGCCGTACCGGGACTCAAAGGGCCCCAGATACGCAGTATTTT.

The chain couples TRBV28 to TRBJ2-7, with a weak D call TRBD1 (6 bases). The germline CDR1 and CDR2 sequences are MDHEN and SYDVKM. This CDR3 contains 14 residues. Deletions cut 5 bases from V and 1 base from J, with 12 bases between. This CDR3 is CASSATGISYEQYF. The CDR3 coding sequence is TGTGCCAGCAGTGCAACAGGGATTTCCTACGAGCAGTACTTC.

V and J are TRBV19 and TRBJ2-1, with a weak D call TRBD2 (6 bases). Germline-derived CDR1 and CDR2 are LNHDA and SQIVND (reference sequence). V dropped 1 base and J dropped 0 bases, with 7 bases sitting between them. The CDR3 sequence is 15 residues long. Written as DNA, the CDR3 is TGTGCCAGTAGTATAGCGGGGGACTCCTACAATGAGCAGTTCTTC. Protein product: CASSIAGDSYNEQFF.

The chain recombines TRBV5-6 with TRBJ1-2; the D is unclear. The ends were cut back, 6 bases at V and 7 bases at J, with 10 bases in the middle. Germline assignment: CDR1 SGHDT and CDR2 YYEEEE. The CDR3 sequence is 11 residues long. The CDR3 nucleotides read TGTGCCAGCACCGTGGGAGCTGGCTACACCTTC. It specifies CASTVGAGYTF.

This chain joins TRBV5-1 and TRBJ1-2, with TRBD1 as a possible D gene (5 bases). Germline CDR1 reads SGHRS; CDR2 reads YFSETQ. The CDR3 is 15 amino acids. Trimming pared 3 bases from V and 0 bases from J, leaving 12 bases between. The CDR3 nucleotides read TGCGCCAGCAGCTCGACAGCCGACTCTAACTATGGCTACACCTTC. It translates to CASSSTADSNYGYTF.

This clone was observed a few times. The CDR3 loop is CASSREPGLAGGDNEQFF. The CDR3 DNA reads as TGTGCCAGCAGCCGCGAACCGGGACTAGCGGGGGGAGACAATGAGCAGTTCTTC. The chain combines TRBV4-2 with TRBJ2-1; 15 positions agree with TRBD2. The CDR3 is 18 amino acids. Germline trimming cut 4 bases from V and 5 bases from J; bases unmatched to any gene: 9. The germline V gene encodes CDR1 LGHNA and CDR2 YNFKEQ.

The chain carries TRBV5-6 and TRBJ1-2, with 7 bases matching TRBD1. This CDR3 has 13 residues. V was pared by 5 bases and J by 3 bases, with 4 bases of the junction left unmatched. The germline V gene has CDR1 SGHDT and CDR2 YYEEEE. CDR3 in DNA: TGTGCCAGCAGTTCGGGACAGCACTATGGCTACACCTTC. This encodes CASSSGQHYGYTF.